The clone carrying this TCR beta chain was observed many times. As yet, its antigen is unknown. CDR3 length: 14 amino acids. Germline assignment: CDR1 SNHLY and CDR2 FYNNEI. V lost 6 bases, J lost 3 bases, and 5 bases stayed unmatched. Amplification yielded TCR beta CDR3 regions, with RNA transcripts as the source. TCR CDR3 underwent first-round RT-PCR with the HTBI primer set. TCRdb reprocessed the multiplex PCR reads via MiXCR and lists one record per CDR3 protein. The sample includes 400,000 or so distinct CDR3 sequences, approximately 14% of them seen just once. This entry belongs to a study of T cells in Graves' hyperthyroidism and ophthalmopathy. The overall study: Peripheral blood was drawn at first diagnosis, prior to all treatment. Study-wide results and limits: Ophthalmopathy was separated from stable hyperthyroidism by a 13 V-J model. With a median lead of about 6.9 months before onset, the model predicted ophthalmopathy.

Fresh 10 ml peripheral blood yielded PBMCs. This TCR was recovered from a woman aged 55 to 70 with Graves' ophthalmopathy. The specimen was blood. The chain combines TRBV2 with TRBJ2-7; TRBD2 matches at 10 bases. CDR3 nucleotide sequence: TGTGCCAGCAGAGCTAGCGGGAGTCTCTACGAGCAGTACTTC. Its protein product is CASRASGSLYEQYF.